This TCR beta chain was found in a study of blood T cell repertoires in COVID-19. About the research overall: Samples came from the United States, Italy and Spain, spanning acute and convalescent COVID-19.

TCRdb's copy holds only in-frame clones and misses some; the assay was immunoSEQ multiplex PCR. The table has 290,000 or so clones, 90% seen once. This clone is a singleton in its sample. Germline CDR1 is LGHNA and CDR2 is YNFKEQ. With 1 base removed from V and 4 bases from J, the gap between germline ends came to 13 bases. CDR3 length: 15 residues. Individuals aged roughly 18 to 95 years were recruited from approximately 24 US areas. Cohort allocation depended upon clinical history that participants reported. Recovery meant two consecutive negative NP/OP PCR tests, professional clearance, or resolved symptoms.

The chain recombines TRBV4-2 with TRBJ1-2; the D is unclear. This receptor was identified in a woman aged 25 to 39 who had recovered from COVID-19. The sequenced sample consisted of PBMCs or T cells enriched from blood (not recorded which). The CDR3, as DNA: TGTGCCAGCAGCCAAGGGGAGGCACAAGCCTATGGCTACACCTTC. This encodes CASSQGEAQAYGYTF.